This T cell receptor (beta chain) was recovered during a study of blood T cell repertoires in COVID-19. How the authors handled the data: Estimation of nucleated cell counts relied on the amplification of reference gene primers. Profiling relied on immunoSEQ multiplex PCR, and the TCRdb table lists in-frame clones only, not all of them. That table furnishes V, J and clone size, whereas the DNA furnished D and trimming. This sample has about 71,000 clones, with approximately 80% found just once. Per germline, CDR1 MNHEY and CDR2 SVGEGT. The V end was cut by 6 bases, the J end by 1 base, with 12 bases between. The CDR3 loop spans 14 amino acids.

The sequencing input was peripheral blood. The V gene is TRBV6-2 or TRBV6-3, the J gene TRBJ2-5; tentative D call: TRBD1 (6 bases). The source is a man between 25 and 39 years old with COVID-19, enrolled during active disease. Written as DNA, the CDR3 is TGTGCCAGCAGGCCTCAGGGGCTCCAAGAGACCCAGTACTTC. It is translated as CASRPQGLQETQYF.